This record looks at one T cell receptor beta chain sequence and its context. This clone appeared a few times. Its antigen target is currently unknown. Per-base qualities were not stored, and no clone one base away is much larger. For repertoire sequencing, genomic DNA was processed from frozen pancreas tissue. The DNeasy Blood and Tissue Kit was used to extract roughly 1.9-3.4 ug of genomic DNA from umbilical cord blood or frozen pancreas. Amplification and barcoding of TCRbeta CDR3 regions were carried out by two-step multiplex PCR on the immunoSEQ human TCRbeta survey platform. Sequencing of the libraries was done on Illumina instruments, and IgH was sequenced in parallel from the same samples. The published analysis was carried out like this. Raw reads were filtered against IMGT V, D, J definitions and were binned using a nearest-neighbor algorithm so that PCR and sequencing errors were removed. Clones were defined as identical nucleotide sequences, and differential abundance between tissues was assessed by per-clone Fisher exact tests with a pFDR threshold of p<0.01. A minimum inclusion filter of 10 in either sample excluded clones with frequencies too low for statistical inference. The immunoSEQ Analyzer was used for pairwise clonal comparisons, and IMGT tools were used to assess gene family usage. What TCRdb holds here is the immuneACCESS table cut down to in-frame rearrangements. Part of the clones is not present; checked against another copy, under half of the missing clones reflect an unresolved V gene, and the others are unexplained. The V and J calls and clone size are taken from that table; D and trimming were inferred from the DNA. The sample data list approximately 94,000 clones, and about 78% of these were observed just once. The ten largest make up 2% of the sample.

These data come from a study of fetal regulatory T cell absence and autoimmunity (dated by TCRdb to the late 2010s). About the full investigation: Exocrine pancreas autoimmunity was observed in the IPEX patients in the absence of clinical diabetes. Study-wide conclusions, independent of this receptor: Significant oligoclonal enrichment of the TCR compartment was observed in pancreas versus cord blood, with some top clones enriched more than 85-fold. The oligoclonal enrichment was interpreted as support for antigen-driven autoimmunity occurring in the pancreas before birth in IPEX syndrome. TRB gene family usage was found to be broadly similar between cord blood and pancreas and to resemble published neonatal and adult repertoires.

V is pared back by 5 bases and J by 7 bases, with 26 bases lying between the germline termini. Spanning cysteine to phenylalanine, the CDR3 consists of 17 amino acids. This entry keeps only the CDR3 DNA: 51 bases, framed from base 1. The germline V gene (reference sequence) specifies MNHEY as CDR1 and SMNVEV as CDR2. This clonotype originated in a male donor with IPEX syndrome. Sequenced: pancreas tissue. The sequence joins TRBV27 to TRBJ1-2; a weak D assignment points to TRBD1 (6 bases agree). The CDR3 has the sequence CASSPSWGRGVPLGYTF. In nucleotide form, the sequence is TGTGCCAGCAGTCCTTCTTGGGGCAGGGGCGTCCCCCTTGGCTACACCTTC.